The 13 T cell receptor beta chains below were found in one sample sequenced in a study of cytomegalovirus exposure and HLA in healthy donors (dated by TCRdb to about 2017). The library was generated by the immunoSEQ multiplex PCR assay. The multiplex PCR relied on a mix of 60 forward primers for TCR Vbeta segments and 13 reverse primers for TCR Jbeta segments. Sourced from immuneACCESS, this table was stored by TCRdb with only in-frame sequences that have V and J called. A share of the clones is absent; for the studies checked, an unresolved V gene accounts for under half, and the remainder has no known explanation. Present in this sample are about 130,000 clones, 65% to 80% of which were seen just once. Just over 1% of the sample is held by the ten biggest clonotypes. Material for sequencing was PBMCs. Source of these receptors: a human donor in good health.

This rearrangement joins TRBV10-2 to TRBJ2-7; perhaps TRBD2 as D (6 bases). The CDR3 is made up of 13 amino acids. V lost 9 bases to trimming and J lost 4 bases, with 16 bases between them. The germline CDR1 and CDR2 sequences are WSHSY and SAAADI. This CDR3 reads CASYADRGYEQYF. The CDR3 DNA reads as TGCGCCAGTTACGCCGACCGGGGGTACGAGCAGTACTTC.

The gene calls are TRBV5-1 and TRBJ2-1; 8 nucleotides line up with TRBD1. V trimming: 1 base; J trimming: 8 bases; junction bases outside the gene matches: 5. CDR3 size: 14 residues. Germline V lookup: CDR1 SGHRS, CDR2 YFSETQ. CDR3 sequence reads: CASSLRTGSDEQFF. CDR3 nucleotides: TGCGCCAGCAGCTTGCGGACAGGGTCGGATGAGCAGTTCTTC.

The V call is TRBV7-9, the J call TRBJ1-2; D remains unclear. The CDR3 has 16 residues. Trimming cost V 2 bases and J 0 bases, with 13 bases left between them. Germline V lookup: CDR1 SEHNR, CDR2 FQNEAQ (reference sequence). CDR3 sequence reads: CASSLSTVQANYGYTF. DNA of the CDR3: TGTGCCAGCAGCTTATCAACAGTTCAAGCTAACTATGGCTACACCTTC.

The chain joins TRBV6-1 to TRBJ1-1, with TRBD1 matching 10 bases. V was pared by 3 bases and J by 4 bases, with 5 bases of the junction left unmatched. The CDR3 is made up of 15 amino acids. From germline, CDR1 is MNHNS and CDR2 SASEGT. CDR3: CASSDRTGGGTEAFF. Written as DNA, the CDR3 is TGTGCCAGCAGTGACAGGACAGGGGGTGGCACTGAAGCTTTCTTT.

The CDR3, as DNA: TGTGCCAGCAGCTTTGATCGCGGGGGGGCACGCAGTGAGCAGTTCTTC. Its protein is CASSFDRGGARSEQFF. The chain recombines TRBV12-1 with TRBJ2-1; TRBD2, the D gene given by the table, was not confirmed from the DNA. TRBV12-1 constitutes a pseudogene. The CDR3 is 16 amino acids.

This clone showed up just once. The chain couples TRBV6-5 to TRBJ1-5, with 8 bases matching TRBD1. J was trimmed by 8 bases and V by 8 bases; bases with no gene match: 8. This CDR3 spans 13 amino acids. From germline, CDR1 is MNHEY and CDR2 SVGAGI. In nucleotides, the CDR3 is TGTGCCAGCGGGGCAGGGGGCTGGGAGCCCCAGCATTTT. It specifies CASGAGGWEPQHF.

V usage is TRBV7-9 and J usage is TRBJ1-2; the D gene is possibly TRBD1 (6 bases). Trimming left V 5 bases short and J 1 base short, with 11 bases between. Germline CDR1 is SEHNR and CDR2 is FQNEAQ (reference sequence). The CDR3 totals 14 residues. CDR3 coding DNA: TGTGCCAGCAGCCGGGACATCGGTAACTATGGCTACACCTTC. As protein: CASSRDIGNYGYTF.

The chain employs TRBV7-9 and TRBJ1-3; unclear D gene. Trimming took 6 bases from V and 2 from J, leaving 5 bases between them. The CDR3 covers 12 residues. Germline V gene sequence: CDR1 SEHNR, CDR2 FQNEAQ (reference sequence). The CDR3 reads CASREAGNTIYF. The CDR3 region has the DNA TGTGCCAGCAGGGAGGCTGGAAACACCATATATTTT.

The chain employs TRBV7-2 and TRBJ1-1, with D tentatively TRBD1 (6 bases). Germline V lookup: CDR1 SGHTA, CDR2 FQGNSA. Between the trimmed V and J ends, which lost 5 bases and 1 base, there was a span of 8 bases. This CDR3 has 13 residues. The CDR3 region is CASSQQGNTEAFF. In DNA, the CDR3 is TGTGCCAGCAGCCAACAGGGGAACACTGAAGCTTTCTTT.

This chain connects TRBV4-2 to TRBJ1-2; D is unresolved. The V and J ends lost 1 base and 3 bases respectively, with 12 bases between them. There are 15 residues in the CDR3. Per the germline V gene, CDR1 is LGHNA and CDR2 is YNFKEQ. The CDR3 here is CASSQGLIRYYGYTF. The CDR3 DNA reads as TGTGCCAGCAGCCAAGGTCTTATTCGGTACTATGGCTACACCTTC.

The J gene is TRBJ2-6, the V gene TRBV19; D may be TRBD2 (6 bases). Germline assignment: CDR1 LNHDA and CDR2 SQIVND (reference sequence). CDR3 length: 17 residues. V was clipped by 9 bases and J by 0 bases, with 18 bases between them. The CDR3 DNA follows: TGTGCCAGCGTCCCACGGGGGTTCTTCTCTGGGGCCAACGTCCTGACTTTC. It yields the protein CASVPRGFFSGANVLTF.

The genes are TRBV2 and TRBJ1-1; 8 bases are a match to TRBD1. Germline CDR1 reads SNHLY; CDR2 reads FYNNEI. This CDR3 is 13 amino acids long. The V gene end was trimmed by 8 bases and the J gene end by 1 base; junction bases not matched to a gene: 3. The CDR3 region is CASFGTGNTEAFF. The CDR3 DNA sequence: TGTGCCAGCTTTGGGACAGGGAACACTGAAGCTTTCTTT.

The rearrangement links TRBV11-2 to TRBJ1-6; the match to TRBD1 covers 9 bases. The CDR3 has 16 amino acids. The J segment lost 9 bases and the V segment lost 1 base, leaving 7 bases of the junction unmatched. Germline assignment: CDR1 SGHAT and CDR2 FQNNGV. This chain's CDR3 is CASSLAGPGQGSPLHF. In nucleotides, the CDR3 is TGTGCCAGCAGCTTAGCGGGGCCGGGACAGGGTTCACCCCTCCACTTT. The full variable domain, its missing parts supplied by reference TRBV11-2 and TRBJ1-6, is EAGVAQSPRYKIIEKRQSVAFWCNPISGHATLYWYQQILGQGPKLLIQFQNNGVVDDSQLPKDRFSAERLKGVDSTLKIQPAKLEDSAVYLCASSLAGPGQGSPLHFGNGTRLTVT.